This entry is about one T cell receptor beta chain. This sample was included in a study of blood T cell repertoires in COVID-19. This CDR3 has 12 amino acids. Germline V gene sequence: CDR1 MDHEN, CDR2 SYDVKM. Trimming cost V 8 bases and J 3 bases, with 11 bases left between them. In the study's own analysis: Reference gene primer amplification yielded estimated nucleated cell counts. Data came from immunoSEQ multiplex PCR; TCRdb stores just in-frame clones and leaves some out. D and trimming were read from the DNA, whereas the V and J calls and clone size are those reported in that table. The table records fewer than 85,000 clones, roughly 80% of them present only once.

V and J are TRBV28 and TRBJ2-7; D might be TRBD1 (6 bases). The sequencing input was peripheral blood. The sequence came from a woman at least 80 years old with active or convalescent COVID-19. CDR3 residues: CASQDRRYEQYF. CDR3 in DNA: TGTGCCAGCCAGGACAGACGCTACGAGCAGTACTTC. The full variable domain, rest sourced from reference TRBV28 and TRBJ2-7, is DVKVTQSSRYLVKRTGEKVFLECVQDMDHENMFWYRQDPGLGLRLIYFSYDVKMKEKGDIPEGYSVSREKKERFSLILESASTNQTSMYLCASQDRRYEQYFGPGTRLTVT.